This TCR beta chain was recorded in a study of T cell responses to AZD1222 COVID-19 vaccine. General observations from the study: An increase in Spike-specific TCR breadth and depth was observed after two AZD1222 doses. In a largely white British group with more females than males, clonal diversity was possibly underestimated.

Worth noting for this clone: No antigen is known for it.

Clones were sequenced by immunoSEQ multiplex PCR, and TCRdb holds only the in-frame ones, with some missing. The table records about 120,000 clones, approximately 90% of them present only once. The receptor comes from an adult who received the AZD1222 COVID-19 vaccine. Source: peripheral blood, taken 28 days after the second AZD1222 dose.

CDR3 sequence: CASRKGRTDTQYF. DNA of the CDR3: TGTGCCAGCAGGAAAGGACGGACAGATACGCAGTATTTT. The J gene is TRBJ2-3, the V gene TRBV27; D unresolved. Germline CDR1 MNHEY, CDR2 SMNVEV (reference sequence). Trimming removed 6 bases from V and 3 bases from J, with 10 bases in between. This CDR3 contains 13 residues.